Sequencing of this T cell receptor (beta chain) was carried out in a study of T cells in Graves' hyperthyroidism and ophthalmopathy. Amplification of TCR beta CDR3 regions used RNA as the template. Primed by the HTBI set, a first-round RT-PCR was run on the TCR CDR3. TCRdb processed the multiplex PCR reads anew with MiXCR; each CDR3 protein has one entry. The profile shows hundreds of thousands of distinct CDR3 sequences, roughly 14% of them singletons. This clonotype was recorded at least ten times. This CDR3 contains 12 residues. Trimming removed 7 bases from V and 4 bases from J, with 13 bases in between. Germline assignment: CDR1 SQVTM and CDR2 ANQGSEA. Inclusion characteristics of ophthalmopathy patients comprised a Clinical Activity Score of at least 3, a NOSPECS grade of at least 4, and duration under 3 months. Investigators excluded patients with uncontrolled infection, other autoimmune disease, pregnancy or lactation. On the basis of clinical symptoms, serum thyroxine and TRAb, thyroid ultrasound and orbital computed tomography, diagnoses were made.

This TCR was sampled from a woman aged 40 to 50 with Graves' ophthalmopathy. The source material was blood. V and J are TRBV29-1 and TRBJ2-5; D not certain. The DNA for the CDR3 is TGCAGCGCCGCTGGTGATGGAGAGACCCAGTACTTC. It specifies CSAAGDGETQYF.